This T cell receptor beta chain was recorded in a study of CD8 T cells in Susac syndrome. Trimming removed 5 bases from V and 3 bases from J; junction bases left unmatched: 6. Germline CDR1 SGHTA, CDR2 FQGNSA. There are 16 residues in the CDR3. This clonotype showed up just once. TCR beta sequences were obtained from blood CD8+ and CD4+ T cells. TEMRA cells were enriched by FACS, and CD4+ and CD8+ T cells were negatively isolated. The RNA, 0.5 to 1 ug, was put through reverse transcription using random hexamers. The CDR3 of TCR beta was amplified by immunoSEQ multiplex PCR across 54 Vbeta and 13 Jbeta. In TCRdb, the immunoSEQ multiplex PCR reads were re-called with MiXCR into one record per CDR3 protein. The sample contains about 150,000 distinct CDR3 sequences, nearly 97% of which appear only once.

The chain links TRBV7-2 to TRBJ2-1, with 11 bases lining up with TRBD2. Sample: CD8+ T cells from PBMCs. The TCR was taken from a human donor with multiple sclerosis. This chain's CDR3 is CASSLSGGAVYNEQFF. The CDR3 nucleotides read TGTGCCAGCAGCCTTAGCGGGGGGGCCGTCTACAATGAGCAGTTCTTC.